Following are 28 T cell receptor beta chains from one sample sequenced in a study of T cells in Graves' hyperthyroidism and ophthalmopathy. The source material, RNA transcripts, was used to amplify TCR beta CDR3 regions. HTBI primers were employed in a first-round RT-PCR of the TCR CDR3. MiXCR, applied by TCRdb to the multiplex PCR reads, yields one record per CDR3 protein. This sample has about 700,000 distinct CDR3 sequences; 11% to 15% occur once, and the top ten carry about a tenth. Sequencing input: blood. These receptor sequences come from a woman aged 18-35 years with Graves' hyperthyroidism.

This clonotype appeared many times. The V call is TRBV2, the J call TRBJ2-1; D remains ambiguous. Germline values: CDR1 SNHLY, CDR2 FYNNEI. The CDR3 contains 13 residues. V shed 6 bases and J shed 8 bases, with 14 bases lying between them. The chain's CDR3 is CASRRSLSHEQFF. For the CDR3, the DNA is TGTGCCAGCAGACGATCACTATCCCATGAGCAGTTCTTC.

CDR3 sequence: CASKVGANTGELFF. The CDR3 DNA sequence: TGTGCCAGTAAGGTGGGGGCGAACACCGGGGAGCTGTTTTTT. The rearrangement joins TRBV19 to TRBJ2-2, with D perhaps given as TRBD1 or TRBD2 (5 bases each). Germline V gene lookup returns CDR1 LNHDA and CDR2 SQIVND (reference sequence). CDR3 length: 14 residues. Trimming stripped 7 bases from V and 0 bases from J, with 9 bases between.

The chain employs TRBV7-8 and TRBJ2-1; TRBD2 might be the D (5 bases). Germline V gene data show CDR1 as SGHVS and CDR2 as FQNEAQ. This CDR3 comprises 14 residues. V was cut by 0 bases and J by 6 bases, with 9 bases left in between. The DNA of the CDR3 is TGTGCCAGCAGCTTAGCAGAGGGCCGCAATGAGCAGTTCTTC. This encodes CASSLAEGRNEQFF.

This clonotype has only a few counts. The chain links TRBV29-1 to TRBJ2-3; D unclear. This CDR3 is built from 13 residues. Germline CDR1 and CDR2: SQVTM and ANQGSEA. Trimming removed 7 bases from V and 0 bases from J, with 11 bases in between. The CDR3 loop is CSASLTSTDTQYF. DNA of the CDR3: TGCAGCGCATCCCTGACTAGCACAGATACGCAGTATTTT.

The V call is TRBV29-1, the J call TRBJ2-1; D not resolved. The V gene's germline CDR1 is SQVTM and CDR2 ANQGSEA. V was trimmed by 5 bases and J by 0 bases, leaving 8 bases between them. The CDR3 runs 13 residues. The CDR3 sequence: CSVQEASYNEQFF. CDR3 DNA sequence: TGCAGCGTTCAGGAAGCCTCCTACAATGAGCAGTTCTTC.

The rearrangement links TRBV10-3 to TRBJ2-7; D may be TRBD1 (6 bases). Germline loops: CDR1 ENHRY, CDR2 SYGVKD. The V and J ends lost 3 bases and 0 bases respectively, with 12 bases between them. The CDR3 is made up of 15 amino acids. CDR3 in amino acids: CAISDPGQPSYEQYF. The CDR3 DNA reads as TGTGCCATCAGTGACCCTGGACAGCCCTCCTACGAGCAGTACTTC.

This clonotype was observed a handful of times. The chain combines TRBV6-1 with TRBJ2-3; D is unclear. CDR3 length equals 12 residues. Trimming stripped 6 bases from V and 7 bases from J, with 11 bases between. The V gene's germline CDR1 is MNHNS and CDR2 SASEGT. CDR3 region: CASRGSTNTQYF. The CDR3 nucleotides read TGTGCCAGCAGGGGGTCAACAAATACGCAGTATTTT.

This clonotype was seen more than once but under ten times. The genes are TRBV9 and TRBJ2-7; 8 bases fit TRBD2. V dropped 0 bases and J dropped 7; count of bases not matched to a gene: 9. The CDR3 length is 15 residues. Germline V gene lookup returns CDR1 SGDLS and CDR2 YYNGEE. CDR3 DNA: TGTGCCAGCAGCGTAGGTACTAGCGGAGTTCTGGAGCAGTACTTC. Translation gives CASSVGTSGVLEQYF.

The chain uses TRBV7-9 and TRBJ2-1, with TRBD2 matching over 7 bases. V shed 2 bases, J shed 9 bases, and the junction held 4 bases outside the gene matches. Germline CDR1 and CDR2: SEHNR and FQNEAQ (reference sequence). This CDR3 comprises 13 residues. The CDR3: CASSLLREGEQFF. The DNA for the CDR3 is TGTGCCAGCAGCTTATTGAGGGAGGGTGAGCAGTTCTTC.

V gene TRBV5-4 combines with J gene TRBJ1-2; D unresolved. CDR1 and CDR2 (germline): SGHNT, YYREEE (reference sequence). The length of the CDR3 is 14 residues. Trimming stripped 4 bases from V and 8 bases from J, with 18 bases between. CDR3 sequence reads: CASSPRVGLSGYTF. The DNA for the CDR3 is TGTGCCAGCAGCCCTCGGGTTGGGCTTTCCGGCTACACCTTC.

This clonotype has ten or more counts. The J gene is TRBJ2-5, the V gene TRBV6-5; TRBD2 is a possible D gene (5 bases). Trimming shortened V by 2 bases and J by 4 bases, and 17 bases separated the two germline ends. This CDR3 has 16 residues. The V gene's germline CDR1 is MNHEY and CDR2 SVGAGI. CDR3 sequence: CASSYAGVGDRETQYF. CDR3 DNA sequence: TGTGCCAGCAGTTACGCGGGTGTCGGAGATCGAGAGACCCAGTACTTC.

V gene TRBV18 combines with J gene TRBJ1-2, with TRBD1 matching over 8 bases. CDR1 and CDR2 from the germline V gene are KGHSH and LQKENI. The CDR3 has 16 residues. V trimming: 5 bases; J trimming: 3 bases; junction bases outside the gene matches: 11. As DNA, the CDR3 is TGTGCCAGCTCAGAACTAGCCGGGACAGGCCACTATGGCTACACCTTC. It specifies CASSELAGTGHYGYTF.

Ten or more counts support this clonotype. V gene TRBV7-2 combines with J gene TRBJ1-5, with D perhaps matching TRBD1 (5 bases). Germline loops: CDR1 SGHTA, CDR2 FQGNSA. Trimming removed 0 bases from V and 9 bases from J, with 9 bases in between. The CDR3 is 13 residues long. The CDR3 region is CASSLADGGPQHF. Here the CDR3 DNA reads TGTGCCAGCAGCTTAGCTGATGGGGGGCCCCAGCATTTT.

The rearrangement links TRBV9 to TRBJ2-7, with D possibly TRBD1 on 6 matching bases. V was shortened by 3 bases and J by 4 bases, with 20 bases between the two germline ends. This CDR3 comprises 16 residues. Looked up from germline, CDR1 is SGDLS and CDR2 is YYNGEE. The CDR3 nucleotides are TGTGCCAGCAGCGCCATGAGGGGGACACCCATATACGAGCAGTACTTC. Translated, it gives CASSAMRGTPIYEQYF.

In its sample, this clonotype was seen a few times. J is TRBJ1-5 and V is TRBV6-1; possible D gene TRBD1, 6 bases. CDR1 and CDR2 from the germline V gene are MNHNS and SASEGT. This CDR3 region has 16 residues. The V end lost 6 bases, the J end lost 5 bases, and 20 bases lay between the germline ends. The CDR3 nucleotides are TGTGCCAGCAGACCAAGAAAGGGGGTTTGGGATCAGCCCCAGCATTTT. This codes for CASRPRKGVWDQPQHF.

In this sample, this clonotype turned up a few times. The rearrangement joins TRBV5-5 to TRBJ2-7; no clear D gene. This CDR3 spans 13 amino acids. Trimming cost V 3 bases and J 0 bases, with 7 bases left between them. Germline CDR1 and CDR2: SGHKS and YYEKEE (reference sequence). Here the CDR3 reads CASSWAVSYEQYF. The CDR3 DNA sequence: TGTGCCAGCAGCTGGGCGGTCTCCTACGAGCAGTACTTC.

This clonotype was found a few times. This chain joins TRBV5-1 and TRBJ2-2; 8 bases agree with TRBD1. Unmatched junction bases numbered 2, after V lost 1 base and J lost 6 bases. The CDR3 spans 14 residues. Germline-derived CDR1 and CDR2 are SGHRS and YFSETQ. As DNA, the CDR3 is TGCGCCAGCAGCTTGCCAGGGGGCGCCGGGGAGCTGTTTTTT. Residues: CASSLPGGAGELFF. Supplemented by reference TRBV5-1 and TRBJ2-2, the full variable domain reads KAGVTQTPRYLIKTRGQQVTLSCSPISGHRSVSWYQQTPGQGLQFLFEYFSETQRNKGNFPGRFSGRQFSNSRSEMNVSTLELGDSALYLCASSLPGGAGELFFGEGSRLTVL.

The V and J genes are TRBV27 and TRBJ2-5, with D maybe TRBD2 (5 bases). This CDR3 has 16 amino acids. Trimming took off 5 bases at V and 5 bases at J, with 21 bases between the two ends. The germline V gene has CDR1 MNHEY and CDR2 SMNVEV (reference sequence). CDR3 bases: TGTGCCAGCAGTGGGGAGCCGAGCGGCCCTGGGGAGACCCAGTACTTC. As protein: CASSGEPSGPGETQYF.

At least ten counts were recorded for this clonotype. The chain employs TRBV28 and TRBJ1-1; D gene unclear. The CDR3 consists of 13 residues. Between the trimmed V and J ends, which lost 6 bases and 3 bases, there was a span of 11 bases. Germline assignment: CDR1 MDHEN and CDR2 SYDVKM. The DNA of the CDR3 is TGTGCCAGCAGGGCAAGAGGCGACACTGAAGCTTTCTTT. Encoded protein: CASRARGDTEAFF.

This clonotype was counted ten times or more. The genes are TRBV6-1 and TRBJ2-7; D call uncertain. CDR3 length: 15 amino acids. The V end was cut by 8 bases, the J end by 0 bases, with 17 bases between. CDR1 and CDR2 from the germline V gene are MNHNS and SASEGT. The CDR3 nucleotides are TGTGCCAGCGAGCTGACCCCCAGGAGCTCCTACGAGCAGTACTTC. Translation gives CASELTPRSSYEQYF.

This clonotype was counted many times. The chain recombines TRBV18 with TRBJ2-1, with 9 bases that match TRBD2. This CDR3 has 16 amino acids. Germline values: CDR1 KGHSH, CDR2 LQKENI. J lost 3 bases, V lost 3 bases, and 6 bases had no gene match. CDR3 DNA sequence: TGTGCCAGCTCACCTGGGCCTAGCGGGAACTACAATGAGCAGTTCTTC. Translating it yields CASSPGPSGNYNEQFF.

A word on this clonotype: A much larger clone differs by one base, so this may be a read error. This chain links TRBV6-1 with TRBJ2-2; 7 bases agree with TRBD1. This CDR3 contains 13 residues. V lost 5 bases to trimming and J lost 6 bases; unmatched junction nucleotides: 3. In germline, CDR1 is MNHNS, CDR2 SASEGT. CDR3 coding DNA: TGTGCCAGCAGTACGACAGGGCCCGGGGAGCTGTTTTTT. It is translated as CASSTTGPGELFF.

This clonotype was seen many times. The chain joins TRBV5-8 to TRBJ2-7, with 10 nucleotides matching TRBD2. The junction had 15 bases not matched to a gene; V was cut back by 0 bases and J by 6 bases. The CDR3 loop spans 18 amino acids. Germline V gene sequence: CDR1 SGHTS, CDR2 YDEGEE. CDR3: CASSLALGLAGVGGEQYF. In DNA, the CDR3 is TGTGCCAGCAGCTTGGCATTGGGGCTAGCGGGAGTTGGGGGCGAGCAGTACTTC.

This clonotype was seen at least ten times. The rearrangement uses TRBV28 and TRBJ2-4, with D perhaps being TRBD1 or TRBD2 (7 bases each). The CDR3 consists of 15 residues. V was pared by 5 bases and J by 8 bases, with 19 bases between. Germline V gene lookup returns CDR1 MDHEN and CDR2 SYDVKM. The CDR3 region is CASSLRGSGNHIQYF. The CDR3 nucleotides are TGTGCCAGCAGTCTCAGGGGGAGCGGGAACCACATTCAGTACTTC.

This CDR3 reads CASSVTGTGDEQYF. Here the CDR3 DNA reads TGTGCCAGCAGTGTAACCGGGACAGGGGACGAGCAGTACTTC. The V call is TRBV6-1, the J call TRBJ2-7, with 10 bases fitting TRBD1. CDR1 is MNHNS and CDR2 is SASEGT in the germline V gene. The J segment lost 5 bases and the V segment lost 4 bases, leaving 5 bases of the junction unmatched. This CDR3 comprises 14 residues.

The chain uses TRBV2 and TRBJ1-5; D is unresolved. Between the trimmed V and J ends, which lost 6 bases and 9 bases, there was a span of 15 bases. Germline V CDR1 and CDR2: SNHLY, FYNNEI. The CDR3 extends over 13 amino acids. The CDR3 loop reads CASRLRSFGPQHF. In DNA form, the CDR3 reads TGTGCCAGCAGGCTGCGGAGTTTCGGGCCCCAGCATTTT.

CDR3 coding DNA: TGTGCCACCAGAGATAGCGGCGCGAACACCGGGGAGCTGTTTTTT. Translating it yields CATRDSGANTGELFF. The chain links TRBV6-2 or TRBV6-3 to TRBJ2-2; D possibly corresponds to TRBD2 (6 bases). Trimming pared 10 bases from V and 0 bases from J, leaving 15 bases between. Germline V CDR1 and CDR2: MNHEY, SVGEGT. The CDR3 runs 15 residues.

In its sample, this clonotype was seen many times. This chain connects TRBV30 to TRBJ1-2, with D possibly TRBD1 on 5 matching bases. CDR3 length equals 14 residues. CDR1 is GTSNPN, CDR2 SVGIG, per germline (reference sequence). V lost 4 bases and J 2 bases, leaving 14 bases between the germline ends. The CDR3 DNA follows: TGTGCCTGGAAAAGTGCCGGGACCAACTATGGCTACACCTTC. Translating gives CAWKSAGTNYGYTF.